These T cell receptor beta chains were read from a single sample in a study of T cells in localized non-small cell lung cancer. Libraries were prepared by immunoSEQ multiplex PCR; TCRdb keeps only in-frame clonotypes and omits some of them. The sample records just over 15,000 clones, around 87% being singletons. This sample comprised peripheral blood mononuclear cells, obtained before any cancer treatment. The receptors stem from a male donor older than 55 with stage II lung adenocarcinoma. Both conserved end residues are part of each CDR3. Fields, in order: V gene, clone size, D gene, J gene, CDR3 DNA, CDR3 protein. D genes are given only for firm matches. The size field is filled for only some rows; it gives once, few, many or a size class.

v_call: TRBV9; clone_size: NA; d_call: NA; j_call: TRBJ2-2; cdr3_nt: TGTGCCAGCAGCCTGAGGGGGGAATCAGGGGAGCTGTTTTTT; cdr3_aa: CASSLRGESGELFF
v_call: TRBV2; clone_size: NA; d_call: TRBD2; j_call: TRBJ2-7; cdr3_nt: TGTGCCAGCAGTGGAGGCGGGAGGAATAATTACGAGCAGTACTTC; cdr3_aa: CASSGGGRNNYEQYF
v_call: TRBV27; clone_size: once; d_call: NA; j_call: TRBJ1-2; cdr3_nt: TGTGCCAGCAGTTCGTCTTTCCAGGGACTTGGAGGCTACACCTTC; cdr3_aa: CASSSSFQGLGGYTF
v_call: TRBV7-9; clone_size: NA; d_call: NA; j_call: TRBJ2-1; cdr3_nt: TGTGCCAGCAGCTTAGCGTTGATATCCTACAATGAGCAGTTCTTC; cdr3_aa: CASSLALISYNEQFF
v_call: TRBV5-4; clone_size: NA; d_call: TRBD2; j_call: TRBJ2-5; cdr3_nt: TGTGCCAGCAGCCACCTAGCGGGAGCGGAAGAGACCCAGTACTTC; cdr3_aa: CASSHLAGAEETQYF
v_call: TRBV5-4; clone_size: NA; d_call: NA; j_call: TRBJ2-7; cdr3_nt: TGTGCCAGCAGCCCCTCCGGGGACGAGCAGTACTTC; cdr3_aa: CASSPSGDEQYF
v_call: TRBV19; clone_size: NA; d_call: TRBD2; j_call: TRBJ2-3; cdr3_nt: TGTGCCAGTAGTCCCAGCGGGAGGGCCAGCACAGATACGCAGTATTTT; cdr3_aa: CASSPSGRASTDTQYF
v_call: TRBV15; clone_size: few; d_call: TRBD1; j_call: TRBJ2-5; cdr3_nt: TGTGCCACCAGGAGAGGACAGGGGGCCGGGGAGACCCAGTACTTC; cdr3_aa: CATRRGQGAGETQYF
v_call: TRBV7-9; clone_size: once; d_call: NA; j_call: TRBJ2-7; cdr3_nt: TGTGCCAGCAGCTTATGGGGTTCCTACGAGCAGTACTTC; cdr3_aa: CASSLWGSYEQYF
v_call: TRBV5-1; clone_size: NA; d_call: NA; j_call: TRBJ2-1; cdr3_nt: TGCGCCAGCAGCCTATCCCCCTTGGGTGAGCAGTTCTTC; cdr3_aa: CASSLSPLGEQFF
v_call: TRBV5-1; clone_size: NA; d_call: TRBD2; j_call: TRBJ2-2; cdr3_nt: TGCGCCAGCAGCTCGGGACTAGCGGGAGGGCCGAACACCGGGGAGCTGTTTTTT; cdr3_aa: CASSSGLAGGPNTGELFF
v_call: TRBV15; clone_size: few; d_call: NA; j_call: TRBJ1-1; cdr3_nt: TGTGCCACCAGCGTCCGAGGGGCTACGATAGACCGGGCAGCTTTCTTT; cdr3_aa: CATSVRGATIDRAAFF
v_call: TRBV28; clone_size: NA; d_call: NA; j_call: TRBJ1-1; cdr3_nt: TGTGCCAGCAGTTTAAGCAGGGGTATGAACACTGAAGCTTTCTTT; cdr3_aa: CASSLSRGMNTEAFF
v_call: TRBV27; clone_size: medium-sized; d_call: NA; j_call: TRBJ2-7; cdr3_nt: TGTGCCAGCAGTAAGGGGGCTAGCGGAACCTACGAGCAGTACTTC; cdr3_aa: CASSKGASGTYEQYF
v_call: TRBV30; clone_size: NA; d_call: NA; j_call: TRBJ1-2; cdr3_nt: TGTGCCTTATCTCCGACAGACAACTATGGCTACACCTTC; cdr3_aa: CALSPTDNYGYTF
v_call: TRBV6-5; clone_size: NA; d_call: NA; j_call: TRBJ1-5; cdr3_nt: TGTGCCAGCACCGAGGACGACGGCAATCAGCCCCAGCATTTT; cdr3_aa: CASTEDDGNQPQHF
v_call: TRBV7-9; clone_size: once; d_call: TRBD2; j_call: TRBJ2-7; cdr3_nt: TGTGCCAGCAGCTTAAGCGGGAGGTCCTCCTACGAGCAGTACTTC; cdr3_aa: CASSLSGRSSYEQYF
v_call: TRBV12-5; clone_size: once; d_call: TRBD1; j_call: TRBJ1-1; cdr3_nt: TGTGCTAGTGGCAGACAGGGAGGGAACACTGAAGCTTTCTTT; cdr3_aa: CASGRQGGNTEAFF
v_call: TRBV9; clone_size: NA; d_call: NA; j_call: TRBJ2-4; cdr3_nt: TGTGCCAGCAGCGTAGGGTCCAGGGAAAACATTCAGTACTTC; cdr3_aa: CASSVGSRENIQYF
v_call: TRBV18; clone_size: NA; d_call: NA; j_call: TRBJ1-1; cdr3_nt: TGTGCCAGCCGCACTACAGGGAGGACTGAAGCTTTCTTT; cdr3_aa: CASRTTGRTEAFF
v_call: TRBV19; clone_size: NA; d_call: NA; j_call: TRBJ1-5; cdr3_nt: TGTGCCAGTAGTATAGATCCGGGTAATCAGCCCCAGCATTTT; cdr3_aa: CASSIDPGNQPQHF
v_call: TRBV7-9; clone_size: NA; d_call: TRBD1; j_call: TRBJ1-5; cdr3_nt: TGTGCCAGCAGCTTAGGGACAGGGGTGAATCAGCCCCAGCATTTT; cdr3_aa: CASSLGTGVNQPQHF
v_call: TRBV2; clone_size: few; d_call: NA; j_call: TRBJ1-2; cdr3_nt: TGTGCCAGCAGTGAAAGCTATGGCTACACCTTC; cdr3_aa: CASSESYGYTF
v_call: TRBV19; clone_size: NA; d_call: NA; j_call: TRBJ2-7; cdr3_nt: TGTGCCAGTAGTATCCCCCCTAGCCACGAGCAGTACTTC; cdr3_aa: CASSIPPSHEQYF
v_call: TRBV5-1; clone_size: NA; d_call: TRBD1; j_call: TRBJ2-1; cdr3_nt: TGCGCCAGCAGCTTGGGGGACAGGGGCAATGAGCAGTTCTTC; cdr3_aa: CASSLGDRGNEQFF
v_call: TRBV27; clone_size: NA; d_call: NA; j_call: TRBJ1-3; cdr3_nt: TGTGCCAGCAGTTTATGGGGACCGCGCTCTGGAAACACCATATATTTT; cdr3_aa: CASSLWGPRSGNTIYF
v_call: TRBV19; clone_size: NA; d_call: NA; j_call: TRBJ2-3; cdr3_nt: TGTGCCAGTAGTATACTAGGAGATACGCAGTATTTT; cdr3_aa: CASSILGDTQYF
v_call: TRBV4-1; clone_size: NA; d_call: NA; j_call: TRBJ2-5; cdr3_nt: TGCGCCAGCAGCCGGCCGGGAAGGGGGGAGACCCAGTACTTC; cdr3_aa: CASSRPGRGETQYF
v_call: TRBV19; clone_size: NA; d_call: NA; j_call: TRBJ2-7; cdr3_nt: TGTGCCAGTAGTATGCCCCCAGTAGGTAGGGTATGGCAGTACTTC; cdr3_aa: CASSMPPVGRVWQYF
v_call: TRBV15; clone_size: NA; d_call: NA; j_call: TRBJ1-1; cdr3_nt: TGTGCCACCAGCAGTCCGTTCGACAGAGCCTCTAACACTGAAGCTTTCTTT; cdr3_aa: CATSSPFDRASNTEAFF
v_call: TRBV28; clone_size: NA; d_call: NA; j_call: TRBJ2-7; cdr3_nt: TGTGCCAGCAGTTTACTTAGCGGCGCCCAAAAGCAGTACTTC; cdr3_aa: CASSLLSGAQKQYF
v_call: TRBV28; clone_size: NA; d_call: NA; j_call: TRBJ2-7; cdr3_nt: TGTGCCAGCATTAACCAAATGACCTACGAGCAGTACTTC; cdr3_aa: CASINQMTYEQYF
v_call: TRBV4-2; clone_size: NA; d_call: TRBD2; j_call: TRBJ2-7; cdr3_nt: TGTGCCAGCAGCCCGACTAGCGGGAGGGTCTCCTACGAGCAGTACTTC; cdr3_aa: CASSPTSGRVSYEQYF
v_call: TRBV9; clone_size: once; d_call: TRBD1; j_call: TRBJ1-3; cdr3_nt: TGTGCCAGCAGCGTAGTAGGGACAGGGCTCTCTGGAAACACCATATATTTT; cdr3_aa: CASSVVGTGLSGNTIYF
v_call: TRBV5-1; clone_size: NA; d_call: TRBD1; j_call: TRBJ2-1; cdr3_nt: TGCGCCAGCAGCCCGAACAGGGGTGCTAATGAGCAGTTCTTC; cdr3_aa: CASSPNRGANEQFF
v_call: TRBV18; clone_size: NA; d_call: NA; j_call: TRBJ1-5; cdr3_nt: TGTGCCAGCTCACCGGGACGGTCTAGCAATCAGCCCCAGCATTTT; cdr3_aa: CASSPGRSSNQPQHF
v_call: TRBV19; clone_size: NA; d_call: TRBD1; j_call: TRBJ1-2; cdr3_nt: TGTGCCAGTACCGACCGAGACAGGGCATTACAAGGCTATGGCTACACCTTC; cdr3_aa: CASTDRDRALQGYGYTF
v_call: TRBV19; clone_size: NA; d_call: TRBD2; j_call: TRBJ2-2; cdr3_nt: TGTGCCAGTAGTACCTCTAGCGGGAGGGCCGGCACCGGGGAGCTGTTTTTT; cdr3_aa: CASSTSSGRAGTGELFF
v_call: TRBV6-1; clone_size: medium-sized; d_call: NA; j_call: TRBJ1-5; cdr3_nt: TGTGCCAGCATTGAGAGGGGGAATCAGCCCCAGCATTTT; cdr3_aa: CASIERGNQPQHF
v_call: TRBV6-5; clone_size: NA; d_call: NA; j_call: TRBJ2-1; cdr3_nt: TGTGCCAGCAAGTCGGTGGTGAATGAGCAGTTCTTC; cdr3_aa: CASKSVVNEQFF
v_call: TRBV28; clone_size: NA; d_call: NA; j_call: TRBJ2-1; cdr3_nt: TGTGCCAGCAGCCACTTTGGCAGGCTAGAGAATAATGAGCAGTTCTTC; cdr3_aa: CASSHFGRLENNEQFF
v_call: TRBV28; clone_size: NA; d_call: NA; j_call: TRBJ1-1; cdr3_nt: TGTGCCAGCAGGGGGGGGATTGTGGGTACTGAAGCTTTCTTT; cdr3_aa: CASRGGIVGTEAFF
v_call: TRBV6-6; clone_size: NA; d_call: NA; j_call: TRBJ1-2; cdr3_nt: TGTGCCAGCAGCCCCCCGGCAGGGAGGAACTCTGGTGGCTACACCTTC; cdr3_aa: CASSPPAGRNSGGYTF
v_call: TRBV19; clone_size: NA; d_call: NA; j_call: TRBJ2-3; cdr3_nt: TGTGCCAGTAGGGATTGGGACGGCGGCAGAGATACGCAGTATTTT; cdr3_aa: CASRDWDGGRDTQYF
v_call: TRBV29-1; clone_size: NA; d_call: TRBD2; j_call: TRBJ2-1; cdr3_nt: TGCAGCGTTGCGTCTAGCGGGAGATCGGTTGAGCAGTTCTTC; cdr3_aa: CSVASSGRSVEQFF
v_call: TRBV6-5; clone_size: NA; d_call: TRBD1; j_call: TRBJ1-1; cdr3_nt: TGTGCCAGCAGTTCCGTGGACAGGGCTGAAGCTTTCTTT; cdr3_aa: CASSSVDRAEAFF